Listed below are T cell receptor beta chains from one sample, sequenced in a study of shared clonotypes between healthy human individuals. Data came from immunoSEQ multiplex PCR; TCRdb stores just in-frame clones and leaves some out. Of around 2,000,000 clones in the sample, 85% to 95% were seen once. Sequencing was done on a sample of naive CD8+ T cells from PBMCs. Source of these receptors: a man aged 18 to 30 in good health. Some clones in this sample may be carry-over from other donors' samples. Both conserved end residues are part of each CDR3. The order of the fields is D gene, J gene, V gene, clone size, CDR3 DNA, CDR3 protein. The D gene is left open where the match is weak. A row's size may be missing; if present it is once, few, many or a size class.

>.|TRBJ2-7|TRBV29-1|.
TGCAGCGTTGAAGAACCGAAGTCCTACGAGCAGTACTTC
CSVEEPKSYEQYF
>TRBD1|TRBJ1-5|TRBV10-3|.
TGTGCCATCAGTGAGATCTTTGGACAGGCGGGTAGCAATCAGCCCCAGCATTTT
CAISEIFGQAGSNQPQHF
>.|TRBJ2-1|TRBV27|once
TGTGCCAGCAGTTTAGGGACGCCATTAAATGAGCAGTTCTTC
CASSLGTPLNEQFF
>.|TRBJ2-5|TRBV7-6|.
TGTGCCAGCAGCTTAGGGCGGATCTCCGGGGAGACCCAGTACTTC
CASSLGRISGETQYF
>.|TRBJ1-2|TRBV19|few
TGTGCCAGTAGTGTCGACGGTGATGGGCTCGGCTACACCTTC
CASSVDGDGLGYTF
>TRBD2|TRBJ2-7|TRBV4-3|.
TGCGCCAGCAGCCAGCGGTCTAGCGGGAGGGCCGACGAGCAGTACTTC
CASSQRSSGRADEQYF
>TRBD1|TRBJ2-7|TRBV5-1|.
TGCGCCAGCAGCTGGTCCGGCAGGGGGTACTACGAGCAGTACTTC
CASSWSGRGYYEQYF
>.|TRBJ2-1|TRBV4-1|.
TGCGCCAGCAGCCCACCGGTCGGAAACGAGTACAATGAGCAGTTCTTC
CASSPPVGNEYNEQFF
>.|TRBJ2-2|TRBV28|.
TGTGCCAGCAGTTTAGGAAGCGGGGAGCTGTTTTTT
CASSLGSGELFF
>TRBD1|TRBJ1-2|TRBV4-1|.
TGCGCCAGCAGCCCCTTTTCTCCAGGGGGGGGCTATGGCTACACCTTC
CASSPFSPGGGYGYTF
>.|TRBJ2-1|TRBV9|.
TGTGCCAGCAGCGGAGGGAACAATGAGCAGTTCTTC
CASSGGNNEQFF
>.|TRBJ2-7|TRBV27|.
TGTGCCAGCAGTGGTTCGGGGACCTACGAGCAGTACTTC
CASSGSGTYEQYF
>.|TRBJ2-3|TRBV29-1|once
TGCAGCGTGACTAGACCCTACACAGATACGCAGTATTTT
CSVTRPYTDTQYF
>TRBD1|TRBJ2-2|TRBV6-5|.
TGTGCCAGCAGTACCGGGACAGGGACCGGGGAGCTGTTTTTT
CASSTGTGTGELFF
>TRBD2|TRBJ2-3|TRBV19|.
TGTGCCAGTAGACTAGCGGGAGGGATCACAGATACGCAGTATTTT
CASRLAGGITDTQYF
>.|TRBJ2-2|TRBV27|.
TGTGCCAGCAGTTTAGTTTATACCGGGGAGCTGTTTTTT
CASSLVYTGELFF
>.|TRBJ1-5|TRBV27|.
TGTGCCAGCAGATCCACAGGGAGTAGTCAGCCCCAGCATTTT
CASRSTGSSQPQHF
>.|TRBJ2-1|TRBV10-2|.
TGCGCCAGCAGTGAGTCGCTAACCGGGTTGTCCTACAATGAGCAGTTCTTC
CASSESLTGLSYNEQFF
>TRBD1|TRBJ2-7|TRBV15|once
TGTGCCACCAGCAGAAAAGGGACAGGGGACGAGCAGTACTTC
CATSRKGTGDEQYF
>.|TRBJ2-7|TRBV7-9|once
TGTGCCAGCAGCGATGCCAGGGGAACAAAACACTACGAGCAGTACTTC
CASSDARGTKHYEQYF
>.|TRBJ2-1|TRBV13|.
TGTGCCAGCAGCTTAGTAGCGGCATCCTACAATGAGCAGTTCTTC
CASSLVAASYNEQFF
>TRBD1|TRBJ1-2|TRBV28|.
TGTGCCAGCAGCCCCAGGGCAGGGGGCCTCTATGGCTACACCTTC
CASSPRAGGLYGYTF
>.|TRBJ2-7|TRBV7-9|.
TGTGCCAGCACCCATCAAGGGAAGTTGAACGAGCAGTACTTC
CASTHQGKLNEQYF
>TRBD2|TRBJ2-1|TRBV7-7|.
TGTGCCAGCAGCCAGGGACTAGCGGGAGAGGCCTACAATGAGCAGTTCTTC
CASSQGLAGEAYNEQFF
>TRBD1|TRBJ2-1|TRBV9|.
TGTGCCAGCAGCGCCCCCAGACAGGGGGGAGACAATGAGCAGTTCTTC
CASSAPRQGGDNEQFF
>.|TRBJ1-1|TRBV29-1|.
TGCAGCGTACCACAGGTATCGAACACTGAAGCTTTCTTT
CSVPQVSNTEAFF
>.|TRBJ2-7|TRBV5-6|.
TGTGCCAGCAGCCACATTAGCGGTTTTAGCTCCTACGAGCAGTACTTC
CASSHISGFSSYEQYF
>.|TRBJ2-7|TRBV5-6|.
TGTGCCAGCAGCCACCTCGATGGATCGATCTACGAGCAGTACTTC
CASSHLDGSIYEQYF
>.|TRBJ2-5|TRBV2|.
TGTGCCAGCTGGACCCTATACCAAGAGACCCAGTACTTC
CASWTLYQETQYF
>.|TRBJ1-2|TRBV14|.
TGTGCCAGCAGCCTAACGACTGGGTATGGCTACACCTTC
CASSLTTGYGYTF
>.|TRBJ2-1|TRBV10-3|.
TGTGCCATCAGTGAGTCGAGAGCAGGGACCTACAATGAGCAGTTCTTC
CAISESRAGTYNEQFF
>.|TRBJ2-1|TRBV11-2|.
TGTGCCAGCAGCGCCAGGGGCGGCTACAATGAGCAGTTCTTC
CASSARGGYNEQFF
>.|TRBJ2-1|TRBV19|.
TGTGCCAGTAGTATAGGGGTATACAATGAGCAGTTCTTC
CASSIGVYNEQFF
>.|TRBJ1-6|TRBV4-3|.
TGCGCCAGCAGCCAAGAGGGTAATTCACCCCTCCACTTT
CASSQEGNSPLHF
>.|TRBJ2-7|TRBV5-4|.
TGTGCCAGCAGCTTGGACGGAACCTCCTACGAGCAGTACTTC
CASSLDGTSYEQYF
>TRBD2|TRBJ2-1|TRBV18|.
TGTGCCAGCTCAAAAAAGGGCGGGAGGTCAATTTACAATGAGCAGTTCTTC
CASSKKGGRSIYNEQFF
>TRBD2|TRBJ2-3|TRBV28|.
TGTGCCAGCAGTTTATCTCCGCGACTAGCGGTCGGCACAGATACGCAGTATTTT
CASSLSPRLAVGTDTQYF
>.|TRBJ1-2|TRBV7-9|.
TGTGCCAGCAGCCCTCCGGAACTGAATGGCTACACCTTC
CASSPPELNGYTF
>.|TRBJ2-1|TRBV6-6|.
TGTGCCAGCAGTACGACGGAGAGCTCCTACAATGAGCAGTTCTTC
CASSTTESSYNEQFF
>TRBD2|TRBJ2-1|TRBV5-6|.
TGTGCCAGCAGCTTGCCCGGGAGGAGCAATGAGCAGTTCTTC
CASSLPGRSNEQFF
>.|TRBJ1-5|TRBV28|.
TGTGCCAGCAGTTCCGGGGCTAGCAATCAGCCCCAGCATTTT
CASSSGASNQPQHF
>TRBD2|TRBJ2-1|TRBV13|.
TGTGCCAGCAGCTTAGGTACGGGAGGGCCCTACAATGAGCAGTTCTTC
CASSLGTGGPYNEQFF
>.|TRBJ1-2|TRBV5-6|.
TGTGCCAGCAGCTTCGCCCCAGGGGATCGGAACTATGGCTACACCTTC
CASSFAPGDRNYGYTF
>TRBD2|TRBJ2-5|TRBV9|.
TGTGCCAGCAGCGCCGGACTAGCGGGAGGGAGAGAGACCCAGTACTTC
CASSAGLAGGRETQYF
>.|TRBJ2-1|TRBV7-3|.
TGTGCCAGCAGCCTTATCGTAAGCAATGAGCAGTTCTTC
CASSLIVSNEQFF
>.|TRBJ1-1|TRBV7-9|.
TGTGCCAGCAGCCGGACCCCCTACAGTGAAGCTTTCTTT
CASSRTPYSEAFF
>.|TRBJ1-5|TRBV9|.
TGTGCCAGCAGCGGGGCTGACTCAGGACAGCCCCAGCATTTT
CASSGADSGQPQHF
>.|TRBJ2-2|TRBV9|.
TGTGCCAGCAGCGTAGGGGGGACTCCAACCGGGGAGCTGTTTTTT
CASSVGGTPTGELFF
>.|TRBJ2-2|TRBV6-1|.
TGTGCCAGCAGTGAATACAGGGTCTTAACCGGGGAGCTGTTTTTT
CASSEYRVLTGELFF
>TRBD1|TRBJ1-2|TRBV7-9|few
TGTGCCAGCAGCCCATTGGGACAGAACTATGGCTACACCTTC
CASSPLGQNYGYTF
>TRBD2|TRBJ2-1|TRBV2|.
TGTGCCAGGACTAGCGGGAGTGTCAATGAGCAGTTCTTC
CARTSGSVNEQFF
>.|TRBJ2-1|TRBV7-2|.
TGTGCCAGCAGCTTAATCCCAGCGCCGAGCTCCTACAATGAGCAGTTCTTC
CASSLIPAPSSYNEQFF
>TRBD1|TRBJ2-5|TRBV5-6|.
TGTGCCAGCAGCCCGGACAGGTCCCAAGAGACCCAGTACTTC
CASSPDRSQETQYF
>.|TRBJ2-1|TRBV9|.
TGTGCCAGCAGCGTAGGTGGAGATGAGCAGTTCTTC
CASSVGGDEQFF
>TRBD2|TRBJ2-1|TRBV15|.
TGTGCCACCAGCAGAGGCGGCGGGAGCTGGGGGAATGAGCAGTTCTTC
CATSRGGGSWGNEQFF